The T cell receptor beta chain described here comes from a study of naive and memory T cell subsets. An oligonucleotide containing a UMI was ligated to the 3' end of TCR cDNA. The J segment lost 3 bases and the V segment lost 5 bases, leaving 3 bases of the junction unmatched. Germline CDR1 is SEHNR and CDR2 is FQNEAQ (reference sequence). This CDR3 contains 14 residues. Amplification of ligated cDNA took four PCR rounds with SP2 and nested alpha and beta constant primers. TCRdb reprocessed the 5' RACE reads with MiXCR, giving one entry per CDR3 protein. The sample holds about 62,000 distinct CDR3 sequences; under 10% are singletons and the top ten take 15% to 20%.

This clonotype was obtained from a female donor in good health. The genes are TRBV7-9 and TRBJ2-2; 7 positions agree with TRBD1. CDR3 bases: TGTGCCAGCAGCGCCACAGGGGACACCGGGGAGCTGTTTTTT. Translation gives CASSATGDTGELFF.